The 12 T cell receptor beta chains in this list originate from one sample, sequenced in a study of blood T cell repertoires in COVID-19. Sequenced by immunoSEQ multiplex PCR; TCRdb stores in-frame clones only, minus some. This table has around 460,000 clones, 70% to 90% appearing once. Sequenced input: peripheral blood. These TCRs come from a man aged 18 to 29 with COVID-19, enrolled during active disease.

The CDR3 loop is CASSLGQDQYGYTF. CDR3 coding DNA: TGTGCCAGCTCATTGGGACAGGACCAGTATGGCTACACCTTC. The chain links TRBV18 to TRBJ1-2; 8 bases agree with TRBD1. The trim removed 5 bases at V and 5 bases at J, leaving 7 bases unmatched. This CDR3 has 14 residues. Germline assignment: CDR1 KGHSH and CDR2 LQKENI.

The chain joins TRBV2 to TRBJ2-3; TRBD1 agrees at 7 bases. V trimming: 6 bases; J trimming: 0 bases; junction bases outside the gene matches: 6. CDR3 length: 15 amino acids. Germline CDR1 and CDR2: SNHLY and FYNNEI. The CDR3 coding sequence is TGTGCCAGCAGGATAGGACAGGAGAGCACAGATACGCAGTATTTT. Translating gives CASRIGQESTDTQYF.

The chain uses TRBV24-1 and TRBJ1-5; 9 nucleotides agree with TRBD1. The CDR3 spans 15 residues. Germline lookup yields CDR1 KGHDR and CDR2 SFDVKD. V trimming: 4 bases; J trimming: 5 bases; junction bases outside the gene matches: 5. The CDR3 DNA follows: TGTGCCACCAGTGACCCTCGACAGGGGGATCAGCCCCAGCATTTT. Encoded protein: CATSDPRQGDQPQHF.

CDR3 protein: CASSLERGGTDTQYF. The CDR3 coding sequence is TGCGCCAGCAGCTTGGAGCGGGGGGGCACAGATACGCAGTATTTT. J is TRBJ2-3 and V is TRBV5-1; 9 positions match TRBD2. CDR1 and CDR2 (germline): SGHRS, YFSETQ. V lost 0 bases to trimming and J lost 1 base; unmatched junction nucleotides: 0. The CDR3 loop spans 15 amino acids.

The J gene is TRBJ1-4, the V gene TRBV5-8; TRBD1 matches 10 bases. CDR3 length: 14 residues. In germline, CDR1 is SGHTS, CDR2 YDEGEE. J gave up 6 bases and V 4 bases, and 3 bases lay outside the gene matches. CDR3 DNA sequence: TGTGCCAGCAGCGACAGGGGGCGGGATGAAAAACTGTTTTTT. Translating gives CASSDRGRDEKLFF.

As to this clone: One end of the junction varies from germline; a read error may be responsible. The V gene is TRBV11-3, the J gene TRBJ2-5, with 9 positions matching TRBD2. Germline CDR1 SGHNT, CDR2 YENEEA. The CDR3 spans 14 residues. DNA for the CDR3: TGTGCCAGCAGGTTAGCGGGAGCGGGCGAGACCCAGTACTTC. Translating it yields CASRLAGAGETQYF.

DNA of the CDR3: TGTGCCAGCAGCTGGGGGGCCGGGAGGTACGACGAGCAGTACTTC. This gives the protein CASSWGAGRYDEQYF. The chain has TRBV7-2 and TRBJ2-7; possibly TRBD2 for D (7 bases). Trimming shortened V by 4 bases and J by 5 bases, and 18 bases separated the two germline ends. The CDR3 runs 15 residues. Looked up from germline, CDR1 is SGHTA and CDR2 is FQGNSA. Complete variable domain (other parts from reference TRBV7-2 and TRBJ2-7): GAGVSQSPSNKVTEKGKDVELRCDPISGHTALYWYRQSLGQGLEFLIYFQGNSAPDKSGLPSDRFSAERTGGSVSTLTIQRTQQEDSAVYLCASSWGAGRYDEQYFGPGTRLTVT.

The rearrangement links TRBV18 to TRBJ2-2, with 10 bases lining up with TRBD1. The CDR3 covers 18 residues. The germline CDR1 and CDR2 sequences are KGHSH and LQKENI. V gave up 6 bases and J gave up 6 bases; unmatched junction bases: 16. The CDR3 coding sequence is TGTGCCAGCTCGCAAGATGTTCCGGGGACAGGGGAATCCGGGGAGCTGTTTTTT. It specifies CASSQDVPGTGESGELFF. The complete variable domain, with remaining parts taken from reference TRBV18 and TRBJ2-2, reads NAGVMQNPRHLVRRRGQEARLRCSPMKGHSHVYWYRQLPEEGLKFMVYLQKENIIDESGMPKERFSAEFPKEGPSILRIQQVVRGDSAAYFCASSQDVPGTGESGELFFGEGSRLTVL.

This clone came up once. The chain carries TRBV27 and TRBJ2-1, with D possibly matching TRBD2 (6 bases). CDR3 length: 12 amino acids. From germline, CDR1 is MNHEY and CDR2 SMNVEV (reference sequence). V was cut by 6 bases and J by 10 bases, with 13 bases left in between. The CDR3 here is CASRGLSPEQFF. The CDR3 nucleotides read TGTGCCAGCAGGGGACTGTCCCCCGAGCAGTTCTTC.

The chain combines TRBV7-2 with TRBJ1-2; D is ambiguous. V was clipped by 1 base and J by 5 bases, with 14 bases between them. The germline gives CDR1 SGHTA, CDR2 FQGNSA. The CDR3 contains 15 residues. CDR3 region: CASSLVRTDLYGYTF. Here the CDR3 DNA reads TGTGCCAGCAGCTTAGTAAGAACAGATCTATATGGCTACACCTTC.

The rearrangement uses TRBV6-5 and TRBJ2-3; 9 nucleotides line up with TRBD1. In germline, CDR1 is MNHEY, CDR2 SVGAGI. The V gene end was trimmed by 6 bases and the J gene end by 6 bases; junction bases not matched to a gene: 7. This CDR3 has 14 residues. The CDR3 loop reads CASRRDRVGDTQYF. CDR3 DNA sequence: TGTGCCAGCAGGCGGGACAGGGTAGGCGATACGCAGTATTTT.

CDR3 sequence (DNA): TGTGCCAGCAGCTTAAGGGGCCTTAGCGGGAGGGCCGCCAATGAGCAGTTCTTC. As protein: CASSLRGLSGRAANEQFF. J is TRBJ2-1 and V is TRBV7-3; 11 bases map to TRBD2. V dropped 1 base and J dropped 6; count of bases not matched to a gene: 11. Germline values: CDR1 SGHTA, CDR2 FQGTGA. The CDR3 contains 18 residues.